The sequence of this TCR beta chain was determined in a study of cytomegalovirus exposure and HLA in healthy donors. Across the whole study: A preliminary data release comprised tens of millions of unique TCRs obtained from HLA-typed donors.

Findings and limits, study-wide: Certain sequence variants were highly shared and formed a cluster, and this cluster was likely a sequencing artifact. Investigators reported under 200 TCR beta chains as tied to cytomegalovirus. After further analysis at a later stage, 15,000 to 20,000 TCR beta sequences were associated with HLA alleles at 0.05 false discovery rate.

PCR used 60 Vbeta primers and 13 Jbeta primers. Repertoires were generated with immunoSEQ multiplex PCR, while TCRdb's copy carries only in-frame clones and drops some. Of 75,000 to 95,000 clones listed, over 65% are singletons. This clone was observed a few times. No antigen is known for it. Germline values: CDR1 MRHNA, CDR2 SNTAGT. There are 16 residues in the CDR3. With V trimmed by 6 bases and J by 4 bases, 13 bases remained unmatched. V gene TRBV6-4 combines with J gene TRBJ2-3, with 7 nucleotides matching TRBD1. Sequencing was carried out using PBMCs. The TCR was taken from a man aged 45-65 years in good health and CMV-seronegative. CDR3 in amino acids: CASSPSTRGPSDTQYF. The CDR3 nucleotides are TGTGCCAGCAGCCCGAGCACAAGGGGGCCCTCAGATACGCAGTATTTT.